This T cell receptor (beta chain) derives from a study of blood T cells in healthy people across ages. Combining a sample-barcoded 5' primer with a J-beta primer mix, a second PCR ran for roughly 7 to 11 cycles. TCRdb recomputed calls from the 5' RACE reads with MiXCR, one row per CDR3 protein. The sample includes approximately 580,000 distinct CDR3 sequences, approximately 25% seen only once; the top ten take 7.5% to 9%. The CDR3 is 14 residues long. V shed 6 bases and J shed 4 bases, with 15 bases lying between them. The same specimen was also included in a second study, on T cells of mothers and their children. That source notes: A few healthy Caucasian mothers, along with their six children, served as the donors.

The chain joins TRBV12-3 or TRBV12-4 to TRBJ1-1, with D unclear. The sample comprised blood. This clonotype was sampled from a boy younger than 18 in good health. The CDR3 nucleotides are TGTGCCAGCAGCCCCGACCCTGAAATCACTGAAGCTTTCTTT. Its translation is CASSPDPEITEAFF.